Listed below are T cell receptor beta chains from one sample, sequenced in a study of T cell repertoires in cytomegalovirus infection. Their target antigens are unknown. MiXCR, applied by TCRdb to the reads, yields one record per CDR3 protein. The table records 140,000 to 150,000 distinct CDR3 sequences, over 25% of them present only once. The sample was CD8+ T cells from cultured PBMCs, taken from culture after CMV antigen stimulation. The source is a human donor in good health (CMV status not recorded). Some clones in this sample may be carry-over from other donors' samples. The CDR3 runs from the conserved cysteine through the conserved F or W. A D gene is named only where the DNA matches it firmly. Expanded clones are given a class, and other clones once, few, many or no size at all.

D gene: -; clone size: few; V gene: TRBV13; J gene: TRBJ1-1; CDR3 protein: CASSLGLGTPNTEAFF; CDR3 DNA: TGTGCCAGCAGCTTAGGCCTGGGGACCCCGAACACTGAAGCTTTCTTT
D gene: TRBD1; clone size: -; V gene: TRBV7-6; J gene: TRBJ1-5; CDR3 protein: CASSLVAGGGPQHF; CDR3 DNA: TGTGCCAGCAGCTTAGTAGCAGGGGGAGGGCCCCAGCATTTT
D gene: -; clone size: many; V gene: TRBV20-1; J gene: TRBJ2-7; CDR3 protein: CSARLVDSSYEQYF; CDR3 DNA: TGCAGTGCTAGATTGGTGGACAGCTCCTACGAGCAGTACTTC
D gene: -; clone size: -; V gene: TRBV29-1; J gene: TRBJ2-1; CDR3 protein: CSMSGTSLGYEQFF; CDR3 DNA: TGCAGCATGTCCGGGACTTCCCTTGGGTATGAGCAGTTCTTC
D gene: -; clone size: -; V gene: TRBV2; J gene: TRBJ2-4; CDR3 protein: CASSEVLGIAKNIQYF; CDR3 DNA: TGTGCCAGCAGTGAAGTTTTAGGCATAGCCAAAAACATTCAGTACTTC
D gene: -; clone size: -; V gene: TRBV10-3; J gene: TRBJ2-3; CDR3 protein: CAIDDSGGTDTQYF; CDR3 DNA: TGTGCCATCGATGATTCTGGGGGGACAGATACGCAGTATTTT
D gene: -; clone size: -; V gene: TRBV25-1; J gene: TRBJ1-6; CDR3 protein: CASSPTGDNSPLHF; CDR3 DNA: TGTGCCAGCAGTCCGACAGGAGATAATTCACCCCTCCACTTT
D gene: -; clone size: -; V gene: TRBV6-6; J gene: TRBJ1-1; CDR3 protein: CASRQGTAEAFF; CDR3 DNA: TGTGCCAGCAGGCAGGGGACGGCTGAAGCTTTCTTT
D gene: -; clone size: -; V gene: TRBV7-9; J gene: TRBJ1-5; CDR3 protein: CASSSLGGQPQHF; CDR3 DNA: TGTGCCAGCAGCTCATTAGGAGGTCAGCCCCAGCATTTT
D gene: TRBD2; clone size: few; V gene: TRBV7-6; J gene: TRBJ2-1; CDR3 protein: CASSSPPPTSGGAIRSYNEQFF; CDR3 DNA: TGTGCCAGCAGCTCCCCTCCCCCGACTAGCGGGGGAGCTATCCGCTCCTACAATGAGCAGTTCTTC
D gene: -; clone size: many; V gene: TRBV7-8; J gene: TRBJ2-3; CDR3 protein: CASSLDAGDDEDTQYF; CDR3 DNA: TGTGCCAGCAGCTTAGACGCAGGGGATGATGAAGATACGCAGTATTTT
D gene: -; clone size: few; V gene: TRBV15; J gene: TRBJ1-6; CDR3 protein: CATSRVILDSPLHF; CDR3 DNA: TGTGCCACCAGCAGAGTGATTTTAGATTCACCCCTCCACTTT